This T cell receptor beta chain was sequenced for a study of technical replicates of blood from several donors. The data were produced by immunoSEQ multiplex PCR, yet TCRdb's version contains in-frame clones alone and is incomplete. The sample has some 94,000 clones; 96% are singletons. This CDR3 is 12 amino acids long. Germline V lookup: CDR1 SGHRS, CDR2 YFSETQ. V shed 3 bases and J 8 bases; nucleotides not matched to a gene: 3. The receptor was isolated from a human donor in good health. The source material was T cells isolated from PBMCs. The chain joins TRBV5-1 to TRBJ1-1, with 8 bases lining up with TRBD1. The CDR3 spells CASSSQGAEAFF. In DNA, the CDR3 is TGCGCCAGCAGCTCTCAGGGGGCCGAAGCTTTCTTT.